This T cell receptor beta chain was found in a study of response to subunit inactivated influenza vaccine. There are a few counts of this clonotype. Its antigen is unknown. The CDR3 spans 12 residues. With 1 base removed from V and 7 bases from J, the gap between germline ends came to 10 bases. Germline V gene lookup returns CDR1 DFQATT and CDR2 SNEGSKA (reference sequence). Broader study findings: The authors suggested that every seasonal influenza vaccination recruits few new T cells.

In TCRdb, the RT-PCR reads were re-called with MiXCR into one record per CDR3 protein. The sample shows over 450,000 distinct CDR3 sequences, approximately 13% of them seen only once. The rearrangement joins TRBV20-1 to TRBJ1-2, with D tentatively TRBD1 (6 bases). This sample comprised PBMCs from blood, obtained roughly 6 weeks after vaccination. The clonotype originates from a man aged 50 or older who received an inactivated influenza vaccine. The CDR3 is CSARGQAGGYTF. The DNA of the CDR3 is TGCAGTGCTAGAGGACAGGCCGGTGGCTACACCTTC.